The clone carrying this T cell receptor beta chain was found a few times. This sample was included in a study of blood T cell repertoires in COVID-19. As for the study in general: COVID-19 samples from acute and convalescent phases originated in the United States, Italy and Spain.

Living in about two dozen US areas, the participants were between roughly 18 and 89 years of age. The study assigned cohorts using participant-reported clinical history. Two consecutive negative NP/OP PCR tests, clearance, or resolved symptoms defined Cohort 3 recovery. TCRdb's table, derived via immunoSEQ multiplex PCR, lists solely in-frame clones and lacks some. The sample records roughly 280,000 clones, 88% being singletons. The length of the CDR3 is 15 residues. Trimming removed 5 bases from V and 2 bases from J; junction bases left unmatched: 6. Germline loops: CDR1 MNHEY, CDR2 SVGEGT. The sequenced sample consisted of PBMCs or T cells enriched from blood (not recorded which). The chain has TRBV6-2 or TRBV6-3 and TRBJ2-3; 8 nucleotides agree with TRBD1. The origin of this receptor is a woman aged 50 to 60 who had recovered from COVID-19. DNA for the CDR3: TGTGCCAGCAGTATAAGACAGGGGCCCACAGATACGCAGTATTTT. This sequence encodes CASSIRQGPTDTQYF.